The rows below give T cell receptor beta chains drawn from one sample of a study of blood T cells in healthy people across ages. MiXCR was run by TCRdb on the 5' RACE reads, yielding one entry per CDR3 protein. This table holds over 750,000 distinct CDR3 sequences, 20% to 25% found once. This sample also appeared in a second study, on T cells of mothers and their children.

Sequencing was carried out using blood. The receptor set was obtained from a boy younger than 18 in good health. Each CDR3 is given with its conserved first and last residue. Each record gives: clone size, V gene, D gene, J gene, CDR3 DNA, CDR3 protein. A D gene is named only where the DNA matches it firmly. Part of the rows lack a size; the others show once, few, many or a class for expanded clones.

clone size: -; V gene: TRBV12-5; D gene: -; J gene: TRBJ1-5; CDR3 DNA: TGTGCTAGTCGGTTGGCAGGCCATCAGCCCCAGCATTTT; CDR3 protein: CASRLAGHQPQHF
clone size: -; V gene: TRBV27; D gene: -; J gene: TRBJ2-3; CDR3 DNA: TGTGCCAGCAGTTCACCGGGACTTCGCACAGATACGCAGTATTTT; CDR3 protein: CASSSPGLRTDTQYF
clone size: -; V gene: TRBV7-2; D gene: TRBD2; J gene: TRBJ2-5; CDR3 DNA: TGTGCCAGCTCGCGGGGGAGTTCGGAGACCCAGTACTTC; CDR3 protein: CASSRGSSETQYF
clone size: few; V gene: TRBV29-1; D gene: -; J gene: TRBJ2-7; CDR3 DNA: TGCAGCGGCTTGGGGGGACCGAGAGGAGAGCAGTACTTC; CDR3 protein: CSGLGGPRGEQYF
clone size: few; V gene: TRBV28; D gene: -; J gene: TRBJ2-4; CDR3 DNA: TGTGCCAGCAGTCCCGTCCCGGGACAAGGAAACATTCAGTACTTC; CDR3 protein: CASSPVPGQGNIQYF
clone size: -; V gene: TRBV12-3/TRBV12-4; D gene: -; J gene: TRBJ2-3; CDR3 DNA: TGTGCCAGCAGTTCACGCGCAGATGTGGAGTATTTT; CDR3 protein: CASSSRADVEYF
clone size: -; V gene: TRBV10-3; D gene: TRBD1; J gene: TRBJ2-5; CDR3 DNA: TGTGCCATCAGTGAGCTCTGGACAGGGGCGATCCAAGAGACCCAGTACTTC; CDR3 protein: CAISELWTGAIQETQYF
clone size: once; V gene: TRBV12-3/TRBV12-4; D gene: -; J gene: TRBJ2-2; CDR3 DNA: TGTGCCAGCAGTTTATCGGTTTACTCCGGGGAGCTGTTTTTT; CDR3 protein: CASSLSVYSGELFF
clone size: few; V gene: TRBV3-1; D gene: -; J gene: TRBJ2-5; CDR3 DNA: TGTGCCAGCAGCCAAGATCGCAGGCAGGGAAGGACCCAGTACTTC; CDR3 protein: CASSQDRRQGRTQYF
clone size: -; V gene: TRBV12-3/TRBV12-4; D gene: TRBD1; J gene: TRBJ2-5; CDR3 DNA: TGTGCCAGCAGTTTTCGAGGGACAGGCCAAGAGACCCAGTACTTC; CDR3 protein: CASSFRGTGQETQYF
clone size: -; V gene: TRBV20-1; D gene: -; J gene: TRBJ2-4; CDR3 DNA: TGCAGTGCTAGAGATCTGGGGGGGGGCACATGGGCCAAAAACATTCTGTACTTC; CDR3 protein: CSARDLGGGTWAKNILYF
clone size: few; V gene: TRBV29-1; D gene: -; J gene: TRBJ2-1; CDR3 DNA: TGCAGCGTTGAAGACTTTCGGCAGGACAATGAGCAGTTCTTC; CDR3 protein: CSVEDFRQDNEQFF
clone size: few; V gene: TRBV7-8; D gene: -; J gene: TRBJ1-3; CDR3 DNA: TGTGCCAGCAGCTCCTTACAGGCGCACTCTGGGAACACCATATATTTT; CDR3 protein: CASSSLQAHSGNTIYF
clone size: -; V gene: TRBV20-1; D gene: TRBD2; J gene: TRBJ2-7; CDR3 DNA: TGCAGTGCTAGAGATGACCGGGGGGGTGCACCCTACGAGCAGTACTTC; CDR3 protein: CSARDDRGGAPYEQYF
clone size: -; V gene: TRBV19; D gene: -; J gene: TRBJ1-2; CDR3 DNA: TGTGCCAGTAGTATAACATGGGGCTATGGCCACACCTTC; CDR3 protein: CASSITWGYGHTF
clone size: -; V gene: TRBV7-9; D gene: -; J gene: TRBJ2-1; CDR3 DNA: TGTGCCAGCAGCTTATACAGGGTAGGGGGCTACAATGAGCAGTTCTTC; CDR3 protein: CASSLYRVGGYNEQFF
clone size: -; V gene: TRBV12-3/TRBV12-4; D gene: TRBD1; J gene: TRBJ2-7; CDR3 DNA: TGTGCCAGCAGTTCTCGTATGAACACAGGGGGCGCGCAGTACTTC; CDR3 protein: CASSSRMNTGGAQYF
clone size: once; V gene: TRBV24-1; D gene: -; J gene: TRBJ2-5; CDR3 DNA: TGTGCCACCAGCCCGACAGATACTCAAGAGACCCAGTACTTC; CDR3 protein: CATSPTDTQETQYF
clone size: few; V gene: TRBV28; D gene: -; J gene: TRBJ2-7; CDR3 DNA: TGTGCCAGCGGGAGTCAGTGGTCCGAGCAGTACTTC; CDR3 protein: CASGSQWSEQYF
clone size: few; V gene: TRBV9; D gene: TRBD1; J gene: TRBJ1-6; CDR3 DNA: TGTGCCAGCAGCGCCGGGAACAGGGGATCACCCCTCCACTTT; CDR3 protein: CASSAGNRGSPLHF
clone size: few; V gene: TRBV9; D gene: TRBD2; J gene: TRBJ2-1; CDR3 DNA: TGTACCAGCAGCCCCGGGGGGGGGCTGTACAATGAGCAGTTCTTC; CDR3 protein: CTSSPGGGLYNEQFF
clone size: -; V gene: TRBV20-1; D gene: TRBD1; J gene: TRBJ2-7; CDR3 DNA: TGCAGTGCTAGAGCCGGGGACAGGGGTTCCTACGAGCAGTACTTC; CDR3 protein: CSARAGDRGSYEQYF
clone size: few; V gene: TRBV3-1; D gene: -; J gene: TRBJ1-2; CDR3 DNA: TGTGCCAGCAGCCAAGATAGGAAGGGGCACTATGGCTACACCTTC; CDR3 protein: CASSQDRKGHYGYTF
clone size: -; V gene: TRBV12-3/TRBV12-4; D gene: -; J gene: TRBJ2-3; CDR3 DNA: TGTGCCAGCAACTCACCAGGGAGGTGGAGCACAGATGCGCAGTATTTT; CDR3 protein: CASNSPGRWSTDAQYF
clone size: -; V gene: TRBV2; D gene: -; J gene: TRBJ2-1; CDR3 DNA: TGTGCCAGCAGTGAAGGCGCGGAGAGCTCCTACAATGAGCAGTTCTTC; CDR3 protein: CASSEGAESSYNEQFF
clone size: many; V gene: TRBV29-1; D gene: TRBD1; J gene: TRBJ2-4; CDR3 DNA: TGCAGCGTTGCGGTCCGACAGGGGCGAAACATTCAGTACTTC; CDR3 protein: CSVAVRQGRNIQYF
clone size: many; V gene: TRBV7-2; D gene: -; J gene: TRBJ2-3; CDR3 DNA: TGTGCCAGCAGCTTAGATGGCAGCACAGATACGCAGTATTTT; CDR3 protein: CASSLDGSTDTQYF
clone size: -; V gene: TRBV6-4; D gene: TRBD2; J gene: TRBJ2-3; CDR3 DNA: TGTGCCCGCAGTGACTCGAATAGCGGGGGGCCAGATACGCAGTATTTT; CDR3 protein: CARSDSNSGGPDTQYF
clone size: many; V gene: TRBV27; D gene: -; J gene: TRBJ1-5; CDR3 DNA: TGTGCCAGCAGTCCCCCTGGGCAGCCCCAGCATTTT; CDR3 protein: CASSPPGQPQHF
clone size: -; V gene: TRBV6-1; D gene: -; J gene: TRBJ2-1; CDR3 DNA: TGTGCCAGCCGTCTGAGGGGGAATAGTGAGCAGTTCTTC; CDR3 protein: CASRLRGNSEQFF
clone size: few; V gene: TRBV5-1; D gene: TRBD1; J gene: TRBJ2-5; CDR3 DNA: TGCGCCAGCAGCCTCGAAGGACAGGAAGAGACCCAGTACTTC; CDR3 protein: CASSLEGQEETQYF
clone size: few; V gene: TRBV13; D gene: -; J gene: TRBJ2-2; CDR3 DNA: TGTGCCAGCAGCTTTGACACGTACACCGGGGAGCTGTTTTTT; CDR3 protein: CASSFDTYTGELFF
clone size: -; V gene: TRBV19; D gene: -; J gene: TRBJ1-6; CDR3 DNA: TGTGCCAGTAGTGGCTGGATGAATTCACCCCTCCACTTT; CDR3 protein: CASSGWMNSPLHF